The rows below give T cell receptor beta chains drawn from one sample of a study of beta chain features in type 1 diabetes. Data came from immunoSEQ multiplex PCR; TCRdb stores just in-frame clones and leaves some out. The data contain under 850,000 clones, 13% of them singletons. Input material: naive CD4+ T cells from blood. The source of these receptors is a man aged 18 to 30 with type 1 diabetes. Both conserved end residues are part of each CDR3. The D gene is left open where the match is weak. A row's size may be missing; if present it is once, few, many or a size class.

abundance	j_gene	v_gene	d_gene	CDR3nt	CDR3aa
.	TRBJ2-3	TRBV2	.	TGTGCCAGCAGTGTCGGGGTCGACACAGATACGCAGTATTTT	CASSVGVDTDTQYF
.	TRBJ2-1	TRBV27	TRBD2	TGTGCCAGCAGTTCCTTAGCGGGGGGCTCCTACAATGAGCAGTTCTTC	CASSSLAGGSYNEQFF
few	TRBJ2-1	TRBV30	TRBD2	TGTGCCTGGGGGTTAGGTAGCGGGAGCCTCTCTTCCTACAATGAGCAGTTCTTC	CAWGLGSGSLSSYNEQFF
few	TRBJ1-1	TRBV2	.	TGTGCCAGCAGGATACAGGGGAACACTGAAGCTTTCTTT	CASRIQGNTEAFF
few	TRBJ2-7	TRBV29-1	.	TGCAGCGTTGTAAGAGGTAGGAACGAGCAGTACTTC	CSVVRGRNEQYF
few	TRBJ2-5	TRBV14	TRBD2	TGTGCCAGCAGCCAAGATGGGGGGGAACAAGAGACCCAGTACTTC	CASSQDGGEQETQYF
.	TRBJ1-3	TRBV4-1	TRBD1	TGCGCCAGCAGCCGTAAGGACAGGACCTACTCTGGAAACACCATATATTTT	CASSRKDRTYSGNTIYF
.	TRBJ2-5	TRBV15	.	TGTGCCACCAGCAGAGATGGAGGAGTTCAAGAGACCCAGTACTTC	CATSRDGGVQETQYF
.	TRBJ2-7	TRBV5-1	.	TGCGCCAGCAGCGCGGACAGCTACGAGCAGTACTTC	CASSADSYEQYF
.	TRBJ1-4	TRBV25-1	.	TGTGCCAGCAGTGACAGGGGCCTTGTTGAAAAACTGTTTTTT	CASSDRGLVEKLFF
.	TRBJ1-4	TRBV4-1	.	TGCGCCAGCAGCCAAGAGGGGGGGATGTATGAAAAACTGTTTTTT	CASSQEGGMYEKLFF
.	TRBJ2-5	TRBV29-1	.	TGCAGCGCGAGGGGGGGTTCAGAGACCCAGTACTTC	CSARGGSETQYF
few	TRBJ2-3	TRBV7-6	.	TGTGCCAGCAGCTTCCCGGGAGATACGCAGTATTTT	CASSFPGDTQYF
.	TRBJ2-7	TRBV30	.	TGTGCCTGGAGTGTGCAGGGTACCTACGAGCAGTACTTC	CAWSVQGTYEQYF
.	TRBJ1-2	TRBV28	TRBD1	TGTGCCAGCAGTTTATATCGACAGGGGGCCCATTCCTATGGCTACACCTTC	CASSLYRQGAHSYGYTF
few	TRBJ2-7	TRBV19	TRBD2	TGTGCCAGTAGCGGGGCCCGGGGGGTCTCCGAGCAGTACTTC	CASSGARGVSEQYF
.	TRBJ1-1	TRBV18	.	TGTGCCAGCTCACCCCCACAGGGAAGAAACACTGAAGCTTTCTTT	CASSPPQGRNTEAFF
few	TRBJ2-7	TRBV7-6	TRBD1	TGTGCCAGCAGCCGGGGACAGCTATCCTACGAGCAGTACTTC	CASSRGQLSYEQYF
few	TRBJ1-3	TRBV7-9	TRBD1	TGTGCCAGCAGCTTACAGGGGGCTGGAAACACCATATATTTT	CASSLQGAGNTIYF
.	TRBJ1-1	TRBV10-3	TRBD1	TGTGCCATTGGGACAGGATTGAACACTGAAGCTTTCTTT	CAIGTGLNTEAFF
.	TRBJ1-2	TRBV9	.	TGTGCCAGCAGCCCCCAACAGAGGACCAACTATGGCTACACCTTC	CASSPQQRTNYGYTF
.	TRBJ1-1	TRBV30	.	TGTGCCCGGACAACAGTGACCGCTGAAGCTTTCTTT	CARTTVTAEAFF
.	TRBJ1-5	TRBV21-1	.	TGTGCCATGTCGGAGAGGAATCAGCCCCAGCATTTT	CAMSERNQPQHF
few	TRBJ2-1	TRBV5-4	TRBD2	TGTGCCAGCAGCCGCGGGGGGGCCGCAGATGAGCAGTTCTTC	CASSRGGAADEQFF
.	TRBJ1-2	TRBV10-3	.	TGTGCCACCTTGTCCGCAGGGCAACCTAACTATGGCTACACCTTC	CATLSAGQPNYGYTF
few	TRBJ2-5	TRBV19	.	TGTGCCAGTAGTCCGACAGGTCAACAAGAGACCCAGTACTTC	CASSPTGQQETQYF
few	TRBJ2-7	TRBV25-1	.	TGTGCCAGCAGTAGGTGGGAAACCTACGAGCAGTACTTC	CASSRWETYEQYF
.	TRBJ2-3	TRBV6-5	.	TGTGCCAGCAGTCCCCGGTCGGGCACAGATACGCAGTATTTT	CASSPRSGTDTQYF
.	TRBJ1-2	TRBV10-3	TRBD1	TGTGCCATCACCACAGGGGGGGCTGAGAGTGGCTACACCTTC	CAITTGGAESGYTF
.	TRBJ2-7	TRBV30	.	TGTGCCTGGAGCGCACAGTACGCGCAGTACTTC	CAWSAQYAQYF
.	TRBJ2-5	TRBV4-1	.	TGCGCCAGCAGCCAAGTTGCTGGACGAGAGACCCAGTACTTC	CASSQVAGRETQYF
few	TRBJ2-2	TRBV7-2	.	TGTGCCAGCAGCTCCAGGGGCACCGGGGAGCTGTTTTTT	CASSSRGTGELFF
.	TRBJ2-1	TRBV7-9	.	TGTGCCAGCAGCCCGGACCACAGTTCCTACAATGAGCAGTTCTTC	CASSPDHSSYNEQFF
few	TRBJ2-1	TRBV25-1	.	TGTGCCAGCAGTGAATATTCCCCTTTGGGGCATGAGCAGTTCTTC	CASSEYSPLGHEQFF
few	TRBJ2-2	TRBV2	.	TGTGCCAGCAGTGAGCTACAGAACACCGGGGAGCTGTTTTTT	CASSELQNTGELFF
.	TRBJ1-1	TRBV5-6	.	TGTGCCAGCAGCTTGGGGGGGCCGAACACTGAAGCTTTCTTT	CASSLGGPNTEAFF
.	TRBJ2-7	TRBV19	TRBD1	TGTGCCAGTAGTCCCGACAGGGGGAACTCCTACGAGCAGTACTTC	CASSPDRGNSYEQYF
few	TRBJ2-2	TRBV10-3	.	TGTGCCATCGGTCTCAGCCCGAACACCGGGGAGCTGTTTTTT	CAIGLSPNTGELFF
.	TRBJ2-1	TRBV9	TRBD2	TGTGCCAGCAGCGCGACTAGCGGTACATACAATGAGCAGTTCTTC	CASSATSGTYNEQFF
.	TRBJ2-7	TRBV6-5	.	TGTGCCAGCGGCCGTGGACCAAGCTACGAGCAGTACTTC	CASGRGPSYEQYF
.	TRBJ1-4	TRBV7-9	.	TGTGCCAGCAGCTTAACCGGACAGCTCAATGAAAAACTGTTTTTT	CASSLTGQLNEKLFF
few	TRBJ2-7	TRBV18	.	TGTGCCAGCTCACCCCAGGGACCCACCTCTAGCTCCTACGAGCAGTACTTC	CASSPQGPTSSSYEQYF
few	TRBJ1-2	TRBV4-1	.	TGCGCCAGCAGACAAAACGAGGGGGGCGCCTATGGCTACACCTTC	CASRQNEGGAYGYTF
few	TRBJ2-3	TRBV29-1	.	TGCAGCTCTGGGACCTCGAGTAGCACAGATACGCAGTATTTT	CSSGTSSSTDTQYF